This entry concerns a single T cell receptor beta chain. Method: immunoSEQ multiplex PCR; TCRdb's copy keeps in-frame clones and lacks some. The table includes a few hundred thousand clones, approximately 89% detected once. The CDR3 consists of 13 residues. Per germline, CDR1 SGHAT and CDR2 FQNNGV. The junction had 7 bases not matched to a gene; V was cut back by 5 bases and J by 8 bases. This record comes from a study of blood T cell repertoires in COVID-19. V gene TRBV11-2 combines with J gene TRBJ1-2; 8 bases map to TRBD1. Sequencing used PBMCs or T cells enriched from blood (not recorded which). The clonotype comes from a woman in her fifties or sixties who had been exposed to COVID-19. CDR3 sequence (DNA): TGTGCCAGCAGCCCGGGACAGGTGGTCGGCTACACCTTC. It yields the protein CASSPGQVVGYTF.